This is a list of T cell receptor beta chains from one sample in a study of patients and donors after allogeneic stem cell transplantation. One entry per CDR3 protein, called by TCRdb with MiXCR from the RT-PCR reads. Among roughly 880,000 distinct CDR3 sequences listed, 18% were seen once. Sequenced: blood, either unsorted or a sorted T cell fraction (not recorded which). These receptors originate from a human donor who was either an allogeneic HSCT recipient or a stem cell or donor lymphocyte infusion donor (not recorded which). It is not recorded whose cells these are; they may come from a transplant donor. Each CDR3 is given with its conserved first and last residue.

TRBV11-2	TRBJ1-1	CASATGGASEAFF
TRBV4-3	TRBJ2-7	CASSQEGLIGSYEQYF
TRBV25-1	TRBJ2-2	CASQRGGTGELFF
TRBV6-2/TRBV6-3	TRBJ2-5	CASSIGQQETQYF
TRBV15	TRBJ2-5	CATSSRYQETQYF
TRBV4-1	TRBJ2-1	CASSQDAPEASYYNEQFF
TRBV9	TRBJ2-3	CASSPRTSGRGADTQYF
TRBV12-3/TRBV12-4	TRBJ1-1	CASSPRGQANTEAFF
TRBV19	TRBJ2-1	CASSMTSGRVDEQFF
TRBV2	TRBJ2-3	CASSGTRTDTQYF
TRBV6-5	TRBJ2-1	CASSYGDYNEQFF
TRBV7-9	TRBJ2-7	CASSSRDGEQYF
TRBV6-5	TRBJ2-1	CASSYSVGLVGEQFF
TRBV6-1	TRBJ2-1	CASSEGEGDWIDEQFF
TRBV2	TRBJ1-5	CASSEPGDQPQHF
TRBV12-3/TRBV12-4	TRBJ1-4	CASSEDRGDEKLFF
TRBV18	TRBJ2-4	CASSPPRGKNIQYF
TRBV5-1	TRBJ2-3	CASSEGITDTQYF
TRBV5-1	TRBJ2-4	CASSLDGSLGGRAKNIQYF
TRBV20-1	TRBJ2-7	CSAVLRTGGVKEQYF
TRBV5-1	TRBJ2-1	CASSSTASQGYNEQFF
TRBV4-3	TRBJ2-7	CASSQEWTPSYEQYF
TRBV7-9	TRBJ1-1	CASSWTGGQYTEAFF
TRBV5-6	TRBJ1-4	CASSLGIPAPDNEKLFF
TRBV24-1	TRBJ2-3	CATSDLIEQYF
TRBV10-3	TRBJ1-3	CAISEWTASGNTIYF
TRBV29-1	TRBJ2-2	CSVGGLAGNTGELFF
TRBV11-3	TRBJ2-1	CASRDIPPGLEAEQFF
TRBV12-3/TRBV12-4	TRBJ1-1	CASSSTTGVNTEAFF
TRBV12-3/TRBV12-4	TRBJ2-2	CASSLRVGGATGELFF
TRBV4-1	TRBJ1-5	CASSHRIHSDRGITNQPQHF
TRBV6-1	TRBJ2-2	CASSRGKHGTGELFF
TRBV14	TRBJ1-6	CASSQVSGTGQSPLHF
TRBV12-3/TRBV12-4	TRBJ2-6	CASKKTGGYSGANVLTF
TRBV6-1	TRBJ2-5	CASSQAGGLRETQYF
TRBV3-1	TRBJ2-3	CASNFGGRDTQYF
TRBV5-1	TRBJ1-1	CASSLAGGAAMNTEAFF
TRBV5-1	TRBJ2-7	CASSFSSSEQYF
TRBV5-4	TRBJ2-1	CASSLSPGLAGGRSYNEQFF
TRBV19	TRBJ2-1	CASSPGGTSSYNEQFF
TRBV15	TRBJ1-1	CATSTDPGPNTEAFF
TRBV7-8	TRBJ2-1	CASSVTSGRANEQFF
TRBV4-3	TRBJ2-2	CASSQENSDANTGELFF
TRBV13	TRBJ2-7	CASSPTPHSYEQYF
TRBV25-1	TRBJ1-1	CASMETGRNTEAFF
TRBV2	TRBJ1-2	CASSERNRGAYGYTF
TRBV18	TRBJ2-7	CASSPPGGGYAYEQYF
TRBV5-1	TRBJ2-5	CASGRAYQETQYF
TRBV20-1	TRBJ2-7	CSAPIRHFYEQYF
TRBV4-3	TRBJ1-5	CASSQDGRKYQPQHF
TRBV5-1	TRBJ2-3	CASTSGVEGSGDTQYF
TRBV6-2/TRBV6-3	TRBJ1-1	CASCVWTGTMNTEAFF
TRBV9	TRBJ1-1	CASSVTAVNTEAFF
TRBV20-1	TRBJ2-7	CSARGGWAYEQYF
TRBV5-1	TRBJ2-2	CASSLGLAGGYNTGELFF
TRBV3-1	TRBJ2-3	CASSQASGRDTDTQYF
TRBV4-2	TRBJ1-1	CASSQDSQREVTEAFF
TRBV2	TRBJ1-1	CASSGPWDPNTEAFF
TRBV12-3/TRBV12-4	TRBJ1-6	CASRPPEGDSPLHF